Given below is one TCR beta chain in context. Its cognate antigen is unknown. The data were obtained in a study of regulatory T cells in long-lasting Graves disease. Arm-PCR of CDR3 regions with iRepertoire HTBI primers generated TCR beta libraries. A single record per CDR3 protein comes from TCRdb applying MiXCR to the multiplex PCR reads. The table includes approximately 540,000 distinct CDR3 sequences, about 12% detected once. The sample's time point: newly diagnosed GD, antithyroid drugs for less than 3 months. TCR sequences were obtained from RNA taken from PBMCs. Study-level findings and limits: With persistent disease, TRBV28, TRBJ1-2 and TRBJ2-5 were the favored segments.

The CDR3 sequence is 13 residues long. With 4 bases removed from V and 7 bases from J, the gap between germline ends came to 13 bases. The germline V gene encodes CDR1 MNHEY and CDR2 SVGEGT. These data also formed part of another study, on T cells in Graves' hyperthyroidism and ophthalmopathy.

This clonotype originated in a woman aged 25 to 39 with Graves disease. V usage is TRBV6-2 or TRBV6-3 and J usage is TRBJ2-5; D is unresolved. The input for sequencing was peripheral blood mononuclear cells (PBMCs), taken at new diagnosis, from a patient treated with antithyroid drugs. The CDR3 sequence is CASSFESSGTQYF. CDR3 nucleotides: TGTGCCAGCAGTTTTGAGAGCTCGGGGACCCAGTACTTC.